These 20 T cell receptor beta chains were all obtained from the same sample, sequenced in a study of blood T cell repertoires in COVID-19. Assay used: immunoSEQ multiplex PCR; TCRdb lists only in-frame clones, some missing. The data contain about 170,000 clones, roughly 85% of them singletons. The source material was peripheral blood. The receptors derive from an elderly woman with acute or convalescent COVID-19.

DNA of the CDR3: TGTGCCAGCAAGAGGCAAGATGAAAAACTGTTTTTT. Its translation: CASKRQDEKLFF. This chain connects TRBV2 to TRBJ1-4; D gene uncertain. The CDR3 runs to 12 residues. Germline CDR1 is SNHLY and CDR2 is FYNNEI. V was pared by 7 bases and J by 6 bases, with 9 bases between.

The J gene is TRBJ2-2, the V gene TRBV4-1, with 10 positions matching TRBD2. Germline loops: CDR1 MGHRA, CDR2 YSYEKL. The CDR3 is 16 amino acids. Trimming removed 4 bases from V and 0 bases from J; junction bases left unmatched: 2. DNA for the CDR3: TGCGCCAGCAGCCTAGCGGGAGGAACGAACACCGGGGAGCTGTTTTTT. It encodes CASSLAGGTNTGELFF.

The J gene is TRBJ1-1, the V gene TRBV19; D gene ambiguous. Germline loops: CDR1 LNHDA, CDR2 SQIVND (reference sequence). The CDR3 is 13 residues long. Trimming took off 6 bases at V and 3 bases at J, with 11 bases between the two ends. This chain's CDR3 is CASRGAGYTEAFF. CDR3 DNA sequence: TGTGCCAGTAGGGGCGCGGGTTACACTGAAGCTTTCTTT.

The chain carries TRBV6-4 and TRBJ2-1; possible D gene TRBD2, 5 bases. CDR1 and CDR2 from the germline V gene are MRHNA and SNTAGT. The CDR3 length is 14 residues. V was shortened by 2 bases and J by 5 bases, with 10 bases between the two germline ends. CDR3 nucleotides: TGTGCCAGCAGTGACCAGCCCGGGGACAATGAGCAGTTCTTC. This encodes CASSDQPGDNEQFF.

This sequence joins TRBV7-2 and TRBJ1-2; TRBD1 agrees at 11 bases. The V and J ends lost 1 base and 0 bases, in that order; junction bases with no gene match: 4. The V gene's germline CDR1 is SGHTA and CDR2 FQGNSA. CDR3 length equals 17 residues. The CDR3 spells CASSLGGTGGTNYGYTF. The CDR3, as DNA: TGTGCCAGCAGCTTAGGCGGGACAGGGGGAACTAACTATGGCTACACCTTC.

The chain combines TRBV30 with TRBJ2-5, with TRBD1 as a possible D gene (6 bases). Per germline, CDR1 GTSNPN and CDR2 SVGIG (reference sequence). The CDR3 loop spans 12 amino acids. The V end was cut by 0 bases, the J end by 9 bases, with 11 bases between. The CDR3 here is CAWSVSDSAQYF. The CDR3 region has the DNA TGTGCCTGGAGTGTATCGGACAGTGCCCAGTACTTC.

The CDR3: CASSSQGRQPQHF. In DNA form, the CDR3 reads TGTGCCAGCAGCTCCCAGGGGCGACAGCCCCAGCATTTT. The chain employs TRBV2 and TRBJ1-5, with a possible D match to TRBD1 (6 bases). Germline values: CDR1 SNHLY, CDR2 FYNNEI. The CDR3 runs 13 residues. V was pared by 6 bases and J by 7 bases, with 13 bases between. Using reference TRBV2 and TRBJ1-5 for the parts outside the CDR3, the full variable domain is EPEVTQTPSHQVTQMGQEVILRCVPISNHLYFYWYRQILGQKVEFLVSFYNNEISEKSEIFDDQFSVERPDGSNFTLKIRSTKLEDSAMYFCASSSQGRQPQHFGDGTRLSIL.

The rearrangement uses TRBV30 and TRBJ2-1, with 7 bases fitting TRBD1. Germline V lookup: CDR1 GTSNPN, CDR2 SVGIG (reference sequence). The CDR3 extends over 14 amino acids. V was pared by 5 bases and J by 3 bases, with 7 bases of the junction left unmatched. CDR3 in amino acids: CAWSRGTVYNEQFF. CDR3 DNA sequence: TGTGCCTGGTCTAGGGGGACAGTCTACAATGAGCAGTTCTTC. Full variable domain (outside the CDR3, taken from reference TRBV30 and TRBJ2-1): SQTIHQWPATLVQPVGSPLSLECTVEGTSNPNLYWYRQAAGRGLQLLFYSVGIGQISSEVPQNLSASRPQDRQFILSSKKLLLSDSGFYLCAWSRGTVYNEQFFGPGTRLTVL.

CDR3 sequence (DNA): TGCAGCGTTGGGACAGGGGGGAGCACAGATACGCAGTATTTT. Protein sequence: CSVGTGGSTDTQYF. The chain links TRBV29-1 to TRBJ2-3, with TRBD1 matching over 10 bases. CDR3 length: 14 residues. The germline gives CDR1 SQVTM, CDR2 ANQGSEA. V lost 4 bases, J lost 0 bases, and 1 base stayed unmatched.

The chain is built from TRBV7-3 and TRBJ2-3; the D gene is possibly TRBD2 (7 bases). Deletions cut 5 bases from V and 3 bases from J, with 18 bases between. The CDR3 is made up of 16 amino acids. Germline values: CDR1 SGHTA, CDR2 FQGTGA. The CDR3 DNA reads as TGTGCCAGCAGCCGAAGGGGGGGGCTGAGTACAGATACGCAGTATTTT. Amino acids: CASSRRGGLSTDTQYF. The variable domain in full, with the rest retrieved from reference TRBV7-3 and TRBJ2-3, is GAGVSQTPSNKVTEKGKYVELRCDPISGHTALYWYRQSLGQGPEFLIYFQGTGAADDSGLPNDRFFAVRPEGSVSTLKIQRTERGDSAVYLCASSRRGGLSTDTQYFGPGTRLTVL.

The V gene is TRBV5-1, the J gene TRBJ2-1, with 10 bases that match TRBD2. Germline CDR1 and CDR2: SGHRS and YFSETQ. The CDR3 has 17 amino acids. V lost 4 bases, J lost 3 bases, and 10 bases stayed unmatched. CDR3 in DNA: TGCGCCAGCAGCCCTCAACCGGGACTAGCGAACTACAATGAGCAGTTCTTC. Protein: CASSPQPGLANYNEQFF.

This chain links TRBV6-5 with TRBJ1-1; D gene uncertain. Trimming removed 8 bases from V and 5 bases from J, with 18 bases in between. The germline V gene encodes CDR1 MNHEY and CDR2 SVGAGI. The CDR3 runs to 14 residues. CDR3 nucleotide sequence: TGTGCCAGCGGCCTGACTAGAAGAAGGACTGAAGCTTTCTTT. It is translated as CASGLTRRRTEAFF.

Written as DNA, the CDR3 is TGCAGCGTTGAAGACGGCTTCCTCGGCAGGGGAACTGAAGCTTTCTTT. It specifies CSVEDGFLGRGTEAFF. The chain joins TRBV29-1 to TRBJ1-1, with D possibly matching TRBD1 (6 bases). The CDR3 consists of 16 residues. V dropped 0 bases and J dropped 5 bases, with 19 bases sitting between them. The germline V gene has CDR1 SQVTM and CDR2 ANQGSEA.

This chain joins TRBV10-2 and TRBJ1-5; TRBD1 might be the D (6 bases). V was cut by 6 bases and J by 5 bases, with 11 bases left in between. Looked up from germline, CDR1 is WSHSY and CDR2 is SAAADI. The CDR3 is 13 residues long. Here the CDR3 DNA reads TGCGCCAGCAGGGCAACAGGGTATCAGCCCCAGCATTTT. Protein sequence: CASRATGYQPQHF.

DNA of the CDR3: TGTGCCAGCAGTTATGCGGGGGGGAACAATGAGCAGTTCTTC. Translating it yields CASSYAGGNNEQFF. The chain combines TRBV6-2 or TRBV6-3 with TRBJ2-1, with 9 bases fitting TRBD2. Germline values: CDR1 MNHEY, CDR2 SVGEGT. V trimming: 3 bases; J trimming: 5 bases; junction bases outside the gene matches: 2. This CDR3 contains 14 residues.

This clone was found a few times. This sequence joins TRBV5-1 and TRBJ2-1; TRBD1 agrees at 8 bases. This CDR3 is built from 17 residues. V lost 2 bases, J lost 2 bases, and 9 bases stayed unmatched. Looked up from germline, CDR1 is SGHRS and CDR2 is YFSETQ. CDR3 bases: TGCGCCAGCAGCTTCACAGGGGGACGTAATACCTACAATGAGCAGTTCTTC. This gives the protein CASSFTGGRNTYNEQFF.

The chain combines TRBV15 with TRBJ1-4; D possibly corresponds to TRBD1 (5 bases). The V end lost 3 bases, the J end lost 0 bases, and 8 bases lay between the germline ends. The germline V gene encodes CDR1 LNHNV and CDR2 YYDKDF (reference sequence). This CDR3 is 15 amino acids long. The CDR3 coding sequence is TGTGCCACCAGCAGCGACAGAACAACTAATGAAAAACTGTTTTTT. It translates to CATSSDRTTNEKLFF.

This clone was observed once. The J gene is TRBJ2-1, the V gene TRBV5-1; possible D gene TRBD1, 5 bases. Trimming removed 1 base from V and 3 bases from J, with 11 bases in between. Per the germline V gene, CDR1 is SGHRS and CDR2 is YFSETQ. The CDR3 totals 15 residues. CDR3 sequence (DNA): TGCGCCAGCAGCTTGCCCAGGGAATTCTACAATGAGCAGTTCTTC. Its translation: CASSLPREFYNEQFF.

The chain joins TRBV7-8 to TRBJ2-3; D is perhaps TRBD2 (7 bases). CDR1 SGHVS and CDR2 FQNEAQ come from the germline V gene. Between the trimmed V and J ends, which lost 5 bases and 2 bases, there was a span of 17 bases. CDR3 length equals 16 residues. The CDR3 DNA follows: TGTGCCAGCAGCCCCCGTGGGGGGGCTCCCACAGATACGCAGTATTTT. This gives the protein CASSPRGGAPTDTQYF.

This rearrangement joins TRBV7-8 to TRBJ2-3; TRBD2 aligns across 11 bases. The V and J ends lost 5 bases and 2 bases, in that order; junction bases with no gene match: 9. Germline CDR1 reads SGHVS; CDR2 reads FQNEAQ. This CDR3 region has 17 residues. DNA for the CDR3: TGTGCCAGCAGCCTCCGGGTAGCGGGAGGGCCCACAGATACGCAGTATTTT. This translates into CASSLRVAGGPTDTQYF.